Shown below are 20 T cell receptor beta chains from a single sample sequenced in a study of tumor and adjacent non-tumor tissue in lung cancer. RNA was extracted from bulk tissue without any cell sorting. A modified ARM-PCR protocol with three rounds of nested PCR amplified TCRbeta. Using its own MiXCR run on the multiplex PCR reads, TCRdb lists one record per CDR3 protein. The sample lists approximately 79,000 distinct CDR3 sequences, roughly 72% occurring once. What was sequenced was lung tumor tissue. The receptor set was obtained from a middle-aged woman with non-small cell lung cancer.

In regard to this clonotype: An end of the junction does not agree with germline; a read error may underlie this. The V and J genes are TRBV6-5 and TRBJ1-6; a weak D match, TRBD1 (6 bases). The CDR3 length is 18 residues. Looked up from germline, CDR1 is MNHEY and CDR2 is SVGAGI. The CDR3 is CANSYAIPGLGASSPLHF. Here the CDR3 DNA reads TGTGCCAACAGTTACGCGATTCCGGGACTGGGGGCTAGTTCACCCCTCCACTTT.

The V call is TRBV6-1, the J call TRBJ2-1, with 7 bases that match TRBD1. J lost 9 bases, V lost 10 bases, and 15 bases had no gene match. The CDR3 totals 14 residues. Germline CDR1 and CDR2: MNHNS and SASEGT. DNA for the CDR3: TGTGCCATCAGAGGGGACAGATACTACTCTGAGCAGTTCTTC. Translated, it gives CAIRGDRYYSEQFF.

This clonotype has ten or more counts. The CDR3 loop reads CASSQTGITGNSPLHF. Here the CDR3 DNA reads TGCGCCAGCAGCCAAACAGGGATAACGGGTAATTCACCCCTCCACTTT. The chain joins TRBV4-1 to TRBJ1-6; TRBD1 might be the D (6 bases). Trimming left V 2 bases short and J 6 bases short, with 14 bases between. The length of the CDR3 is 16 residues. The germline V gene encodes CDR1 MGHRA and CDR2 YSYEKL.

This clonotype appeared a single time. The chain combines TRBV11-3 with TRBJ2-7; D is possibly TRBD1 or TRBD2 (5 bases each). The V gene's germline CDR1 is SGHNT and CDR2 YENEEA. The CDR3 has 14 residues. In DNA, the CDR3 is TGTTCCAACAGCCTACGAGGGGCCTCCTACGAGCAGTACTTC. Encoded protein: CSNSLRGASYEQYF.

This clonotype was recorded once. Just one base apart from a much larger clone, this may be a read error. As DNA, the CDR3 is TGTGCCTGCAGCCGCCGTGAGTCGAGGGCGCCTGGAAACACCATATATTTT. This sequence encodes CACSRRESRAPGNTIYF. This chain joins TRBV14 and TRBJ1-3; no definite D call. CDR1 and CDR2 from the germline V gene are SGHDN and FVKESK. CDR3 length equals 17 residues.

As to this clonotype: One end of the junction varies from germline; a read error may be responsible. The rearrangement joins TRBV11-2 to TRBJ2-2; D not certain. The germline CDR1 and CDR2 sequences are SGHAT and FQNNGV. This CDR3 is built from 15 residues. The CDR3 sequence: CTSSPSQRLTGELFF. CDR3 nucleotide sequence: TGTACCAGCAGCCCGAGTCAGAGGTTAACTGGGGAGCTGTTTTTT.

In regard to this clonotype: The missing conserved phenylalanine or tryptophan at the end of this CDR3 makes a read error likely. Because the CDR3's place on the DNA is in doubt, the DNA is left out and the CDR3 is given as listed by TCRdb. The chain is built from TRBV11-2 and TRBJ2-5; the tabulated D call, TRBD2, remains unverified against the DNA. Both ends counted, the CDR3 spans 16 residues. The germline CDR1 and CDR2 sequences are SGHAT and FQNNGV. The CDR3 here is CASSLVGRRAQETEYS.

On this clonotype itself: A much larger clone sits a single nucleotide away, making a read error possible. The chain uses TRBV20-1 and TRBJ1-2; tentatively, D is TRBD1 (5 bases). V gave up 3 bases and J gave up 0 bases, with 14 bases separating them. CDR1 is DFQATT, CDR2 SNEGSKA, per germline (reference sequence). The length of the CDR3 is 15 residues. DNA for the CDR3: TGCAGTGCTAGGTGGGGGGTCCTAGCTAACTATGGCTACACCTTC. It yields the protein CSARWGVLANYGYTF.

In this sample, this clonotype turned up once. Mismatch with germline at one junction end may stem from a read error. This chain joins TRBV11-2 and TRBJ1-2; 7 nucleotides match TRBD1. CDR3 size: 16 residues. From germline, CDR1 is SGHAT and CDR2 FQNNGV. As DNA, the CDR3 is TGTACCGGCAGCCCGACGGACAGGAGGCGGATAAATGGCTACACGTTC. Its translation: CTGSPTDRRRINGYTF.

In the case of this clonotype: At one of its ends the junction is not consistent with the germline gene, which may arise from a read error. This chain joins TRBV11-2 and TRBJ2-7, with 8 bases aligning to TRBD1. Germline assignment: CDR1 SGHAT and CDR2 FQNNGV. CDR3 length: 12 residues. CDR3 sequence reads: CTTSRTGFEHYF. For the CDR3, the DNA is TGTACCACCAGCCGGACAGGGTTCGAGCACTACTTC.

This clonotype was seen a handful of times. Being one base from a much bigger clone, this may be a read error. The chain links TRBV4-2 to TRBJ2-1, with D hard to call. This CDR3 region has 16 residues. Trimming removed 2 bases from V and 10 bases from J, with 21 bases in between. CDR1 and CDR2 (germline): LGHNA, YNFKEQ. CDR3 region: CASSQLSTGVTGEQFF. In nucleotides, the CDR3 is TGTGCCAGCAGCCAACTCTCGACCGGCGTGACTGGGGAGCAGTTCTTC.

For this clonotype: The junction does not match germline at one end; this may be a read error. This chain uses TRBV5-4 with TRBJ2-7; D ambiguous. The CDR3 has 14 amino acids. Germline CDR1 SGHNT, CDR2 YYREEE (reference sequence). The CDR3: CASSLLTDNYEQYF. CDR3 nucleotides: TGTGCCAGCAGCCTCCTGACCGACAACTACGAACAGTACTTC. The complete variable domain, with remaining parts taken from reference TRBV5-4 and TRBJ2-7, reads ETGVTQSPTHLIKTRGQQVTLRCSSQSGHNTVSWYQQALGQGPQFIFQYYREEENGRGNFPPRFSGLQFPNYSSELNVNALELDDSALYLCASSLLTDNYEQYFGPGTRLTVT.

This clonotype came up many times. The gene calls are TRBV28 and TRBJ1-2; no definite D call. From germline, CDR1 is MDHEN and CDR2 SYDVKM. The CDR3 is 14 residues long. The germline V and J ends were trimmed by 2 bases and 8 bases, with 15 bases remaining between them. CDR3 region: CASSLPTGFDGYTF. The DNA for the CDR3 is TGTGCCAGCAGTTTACCGACGGGTTTTGACGGCTACACCTTC.

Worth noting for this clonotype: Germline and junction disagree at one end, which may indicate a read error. This CDR3 is CRVGTEGMQETQYF. CDR3 DNA sequence: TGCAGGGTTGGAACAGAGGGGATGCAGGAGACCCAGTACTTC. The chain uses TRBV29-1 and TRBJ2-5, with D perhaps TRBD1 or TRBD2 (5 bases each). The V gene's germline CDR1 is SQVTM and CDR2 ANQGSEA. The CDR3 loop spans 14 amino acids.

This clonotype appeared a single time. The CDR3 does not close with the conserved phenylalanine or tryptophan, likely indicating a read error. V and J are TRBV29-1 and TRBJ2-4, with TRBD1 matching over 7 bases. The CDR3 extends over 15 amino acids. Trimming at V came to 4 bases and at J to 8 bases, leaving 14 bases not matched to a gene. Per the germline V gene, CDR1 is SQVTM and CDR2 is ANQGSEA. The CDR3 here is CSVGRLTGSRHIQYL. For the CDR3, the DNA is TGCAGCGTTGGGAGACTGACAGGGAGTCGGCACATTCAGTACCTC.

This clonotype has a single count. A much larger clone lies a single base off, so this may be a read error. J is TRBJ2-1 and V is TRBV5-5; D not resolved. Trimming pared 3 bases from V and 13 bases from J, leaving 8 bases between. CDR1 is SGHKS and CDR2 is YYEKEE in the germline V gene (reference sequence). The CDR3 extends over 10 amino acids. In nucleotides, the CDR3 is TGTGCCAGCAGCTCGACTGTCCAGTTCTTC. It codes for CASSSTVQFF.

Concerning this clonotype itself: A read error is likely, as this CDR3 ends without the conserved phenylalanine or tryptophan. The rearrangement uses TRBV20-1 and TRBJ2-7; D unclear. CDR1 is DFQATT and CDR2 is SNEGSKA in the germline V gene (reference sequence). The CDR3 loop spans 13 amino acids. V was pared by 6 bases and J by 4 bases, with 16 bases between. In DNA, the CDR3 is TGCAGTGCGGATACCGGAACGGTTTACGAGCAGTACCTC. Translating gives CSADTGTVYEQYL.

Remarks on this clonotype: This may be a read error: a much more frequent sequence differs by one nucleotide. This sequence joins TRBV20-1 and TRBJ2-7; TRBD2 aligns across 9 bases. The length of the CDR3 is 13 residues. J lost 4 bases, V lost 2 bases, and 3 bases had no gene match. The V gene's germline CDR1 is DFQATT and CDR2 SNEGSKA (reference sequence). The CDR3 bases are TGCAGTGCTAGACTAGCGGGGTCGTACGAGCAGTACTTC. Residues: CSARLAGSYEQYF.

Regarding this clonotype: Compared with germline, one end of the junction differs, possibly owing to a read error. CDR3: CASSLNRTYEQYF. The CDR3 bases are TGTGCCAGCAGCTTGAACAGGACCTACGAGCAGTATTTC. This chain joins TRBV5-5 and TRBJ2-7; possibly TRBD1 for D (5 bases). This CDR3 is 13 amino acids long. Germline CDR1 and CDR2: SGHKS and YYEKEE (reference sequence).

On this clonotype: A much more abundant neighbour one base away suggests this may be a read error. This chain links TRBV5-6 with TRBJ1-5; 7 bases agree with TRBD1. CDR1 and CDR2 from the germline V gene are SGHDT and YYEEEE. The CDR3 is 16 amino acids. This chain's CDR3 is CASSSGDSAFNQPRHF. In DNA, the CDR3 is TGTGCCAGCAGCTCGGGGGACAGCGCTTTCAATCAGCCCCGGCATTTT.